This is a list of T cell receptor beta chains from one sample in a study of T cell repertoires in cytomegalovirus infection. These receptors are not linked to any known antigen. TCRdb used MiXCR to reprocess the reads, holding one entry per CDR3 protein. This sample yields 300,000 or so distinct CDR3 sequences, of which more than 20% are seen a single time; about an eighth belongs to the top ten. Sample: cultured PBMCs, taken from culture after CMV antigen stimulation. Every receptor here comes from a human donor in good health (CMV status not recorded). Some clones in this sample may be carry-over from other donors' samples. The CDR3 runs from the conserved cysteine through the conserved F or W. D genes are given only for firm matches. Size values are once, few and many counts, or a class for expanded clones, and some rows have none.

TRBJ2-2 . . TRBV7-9 TGTGCCAGCAGCTTAAACAGGGCGAACACCGGGGAGCTGTTTTTT CASSLNRANTGELFF
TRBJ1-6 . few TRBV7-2 TGTGCCAGCAGCTCCAGGGGTAATTCACCCCTCCACTTT CASSSRGNSPLHF
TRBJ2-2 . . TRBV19 TGTGCCAGTAGCGCCGCGAACACCGGGGAGCTGTTTTTT CASSAANTGELFF
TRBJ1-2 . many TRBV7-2 TGTGCCAGCAGCCCCGATTGGGCTGGCTACACCTTC CASSPDWAGYTF
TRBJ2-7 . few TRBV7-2 TGTGCCAGCAGCCCGGGACTTGCCGAGCAGTACTTC CASSPGLAEQYF
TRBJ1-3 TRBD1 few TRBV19 TGTGCCAGTAGCCATCTCGGACAGGGGGTATACTCTGGAAACACCATATATTTT CASSHLGQGVYSGNTIYF
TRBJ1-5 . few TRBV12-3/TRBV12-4 TGTGCCAGCAGTCCCGCATCAGGGGAACGTCAGCCCCAGCATTTT CASSPASGERQPQHF
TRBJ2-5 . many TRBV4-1 TGCGCCAGCAGTCTCGGACTTCCCGGCGGGACCCAGTACTTC CASSLGLPGGTQYF
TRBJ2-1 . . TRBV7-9 TGTGCCAGCAGCTTAGGCAGTGGTCCGGGGGACTCCTACAATGAGCAGTTCTTC CASSLGSGPGDSYNEQFF
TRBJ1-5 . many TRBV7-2 TGTGCCAGCAGCAACGACCGGGGTAGCAATCAGCCCCAGCATTTT CASSNDRGSNQPQHF
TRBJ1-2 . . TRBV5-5 TGTGCCAGCAGCTCGGGACATGGGGGCTACACCTTC CASSSGHGGYTF
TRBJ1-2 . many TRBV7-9 TGTGCCAGCAGCTTAGGAGAGGGGAGCAACCCTAACTATGGCTACACCTTC CASSLGEGSNPNYGYTF
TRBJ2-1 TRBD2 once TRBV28 TGTGCCAGCAGCCGGACTAGCGGGAGTAAATATGAGCAGTTCTTC CASSRTSGSKYEQFF
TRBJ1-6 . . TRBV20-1 TGCAGTGCTCCTGAGGGGAGCTCCTATAATTCACCCCTCCACTTT CSAPEGSSYNSPLHF
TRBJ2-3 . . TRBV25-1 TGTGCCAGCAGCGCGGGACTCCTCACAGATACGCAGTATTTT CASSAGLLTDTQYF
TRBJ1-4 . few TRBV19 TGTGCCAGTGCCCCGTACAGGCGTGATGAAAAACTGTTTTTT CASAPYRRDEKLFF
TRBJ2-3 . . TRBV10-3 TGTGCCATCAGGGACTCCACTAGCACAGATACGCAGTATTTT CAIRDSTSTDTQYF
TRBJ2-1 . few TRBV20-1 TGCAGTGCCCCCACCCTGGGATACAATGAGCAGTTCTTC CSAPTLGYNEQFF
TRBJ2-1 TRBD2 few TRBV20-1 TGCAGTGCTAGGTTTCTAGCGGGAGGGAACTACAATGAGCAGTTCTTC CSARFLAGGNYNEQFF
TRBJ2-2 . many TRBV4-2 TGTGCCAGCAGCCAAGATCAAGCGGCTAGTCTCGTCCCCTCGAACACCGGGGAGCTGTTTTTT CASSQDQAASLVPSNTGELFF
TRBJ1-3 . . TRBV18 TGTGCCAGCTCACCCGAGAGCTCTGGAAACACCATATATTTT CASSPESSGNTIYF
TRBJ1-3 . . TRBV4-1 TGCGCCAGCAGCCAAGAAGAGGGACGGAGCTCTGGAAACACCATATATTTT CASSQEEGRSSGNTIYF
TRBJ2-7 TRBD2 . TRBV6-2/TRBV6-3 TGTGCCAGCAGTTACACCAGCGGGAGGGGACACGAGCAGTACTTC CASSYTSGRGHEQYF
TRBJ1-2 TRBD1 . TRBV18 TGTGCCAGCTCACCAATGGACAGGGTGAACTATGGCTACACCTTC CASSPMDRVNYGYTF
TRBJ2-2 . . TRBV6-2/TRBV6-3 TGTGCCAGCAAAATGGGGCGATCCCCACCTTCCGGGGAGCTGTTTTTT CASKMGRSPPSGELFF
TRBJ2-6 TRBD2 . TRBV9 TGTGCCAGCAGCCTCGGGGGGAATGGGGCCAACGTCCTGACTTTC CASSLGGNGANVLTF
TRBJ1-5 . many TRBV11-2 TGTGCCAGCAGCCCCGGTTACGGGGGTCAGCCCCAGCATTTT CASSPGYGGQPQHF
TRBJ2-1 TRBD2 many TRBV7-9 TGTGCCAGCAGCTTATTAGGGGGTGGCCTCAGCGGGAGGGCCTACAATGAAGAGCAGTTCTTC CASSLLGGGLSGRAYNEEQFF
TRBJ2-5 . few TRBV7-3 TGTGCCAGCAGCCCCCTCGGGGCCCAAGAGACCCAGTACTTC CASSPLGAQETQYF
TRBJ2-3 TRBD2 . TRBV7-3 TGTGCCAGCAGCTTAACCGGGGGGGTGGATACGCAGTATTTT CASSLTGGVDTQYF
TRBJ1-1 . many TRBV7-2 TGTGCCAGCAGCTTAGTCCCCCTTGCGAACACTGAAGCTTTCTTT CASSLVPLANTEAFF
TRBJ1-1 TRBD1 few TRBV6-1 TGTGCCAGCACGGGACAGCACACTGAAGCTTTCTTT CASTGQHTEAFF
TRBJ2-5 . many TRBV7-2 TGTGCCAGCAGCTTAAATTGGGGGGAAGCACAAGAGACCCAGTACTTC CASSLNWGEAQETQYF
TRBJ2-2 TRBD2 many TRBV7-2 TGTGCCAGCAGCTTAAGGGCTAGCGGGAGGACCGGGGAGCTGTTTTTT CASSLRASGRTGELFF
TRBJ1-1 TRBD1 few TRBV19 TGTGCCAGTAGCGGGACAGGGAGGCCCACTGAAGCTTTCTTT CASSGTGRPTEAFF
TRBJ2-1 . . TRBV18 TGTGCCAGCTCACCCCCGGGACTCCGCTACAATGAGCAGTTCTTC CASSPPGLRYNEQFF
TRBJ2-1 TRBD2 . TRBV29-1 TGCAGCGTTACCCGGCTAGCGGGCCATAATGAGCAGTTCTTC CSVTRLAGHNEQFF
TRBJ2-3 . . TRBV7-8 TGTGCCAGCAGCTCCGACAGAATACCCCGGCTGGATACGCAGTATTTT CASSSDRIPRLDTQYF
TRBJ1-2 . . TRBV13 TGTGCCAGCAGCCGATGGACAGCAAGTAACTATGGCTACACCTTC CASSRWTASNYGYTF
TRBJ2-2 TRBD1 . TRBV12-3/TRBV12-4 TGTGCCAGCAGTTTAGGACAGGGGGTCAGGGAGCTGTTTTTT CASSLGQGVRELFF
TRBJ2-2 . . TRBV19 TGTGCCAGTAGTATGGGTGGTCCGGGGGCCAACACCGGGGAGCTGTTTTTT CASSMGGPGANTGELFF
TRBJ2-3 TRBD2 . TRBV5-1 TGCGCCAGCAGCAAAGGGACTAGCGGATCCCAAGATACGCAGTATTTT CASSKGTSGSQDTQYF
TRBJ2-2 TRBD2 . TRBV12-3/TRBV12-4 TGTGCCAGCAGTTGGACTAGCGGGGCGAACGGGGAGCTGTTTTTT CASSWTSGANGELFF
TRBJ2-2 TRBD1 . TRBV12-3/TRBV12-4 TGTGCCAGCAGAGAAAGGACAGGGCGAACCGGGGAGCTGTTTTTT CASRERTGRTGELFF
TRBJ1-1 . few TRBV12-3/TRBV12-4 TGTGCCAGCAGTTTATCTGGGCGGACTGAAGCTTTCTTT CASSLSGRTEAFF
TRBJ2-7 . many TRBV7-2 TGTGCCAGCAGCTTAAGGGATGCCCGGGACGAGCAGTACTTC CASSLRDARDEQYF
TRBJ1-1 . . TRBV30 TGTGCCTGGAGTCCCTTCGCGATTGAAGCTTTCTTT CAWSPFAIEAFF
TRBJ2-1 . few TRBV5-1 TGCGCCAGCAGCGGTACTGAGGCTAGCCTGCAGTTCTTC CASSGTEASLQFF
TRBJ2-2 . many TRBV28 TGTGCCAGCAGTTTAACTCGCGGGGAGCTGTTTTTT CASSLTRGELFF
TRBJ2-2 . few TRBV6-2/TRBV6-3 TGTGCCAGCAGTTACGTTCGGAACACCGGGGAGCTGTTTTTT CASSYVRNTGELFF
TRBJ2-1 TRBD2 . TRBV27 TGTGCCACCAAGATGACTAGCGGGAGTTTCTACAATGAGCAGTTCTTC CATKMTSGSFYNEQFF
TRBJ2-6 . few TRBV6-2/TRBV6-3 TGTGCCAGCAGTTACACCGCCGGCTCTGGGGCCAACGTCCTGACTTTC CASSYTAGSGANVLTF
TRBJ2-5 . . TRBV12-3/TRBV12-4 TGTGCCAGCAGTTTAGACCAGGAGTGGAGAAGGAAGACCCAGTACTTC CASSLDQEWRRKTQYF